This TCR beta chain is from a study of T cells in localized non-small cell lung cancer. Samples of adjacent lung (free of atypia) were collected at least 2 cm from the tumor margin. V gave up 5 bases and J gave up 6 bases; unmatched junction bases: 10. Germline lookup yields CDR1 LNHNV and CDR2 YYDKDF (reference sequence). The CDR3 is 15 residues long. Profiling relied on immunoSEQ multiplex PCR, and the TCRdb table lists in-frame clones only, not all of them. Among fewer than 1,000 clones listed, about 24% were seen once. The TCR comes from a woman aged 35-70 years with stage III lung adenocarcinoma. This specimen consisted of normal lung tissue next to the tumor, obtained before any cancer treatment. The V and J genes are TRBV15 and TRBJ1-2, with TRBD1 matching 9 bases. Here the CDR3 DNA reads TGTGCCACCAGCGGGAACCGGGACAGGGTGGATGGCTACACCTTC. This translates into CATSGNRDRVDGYTF.